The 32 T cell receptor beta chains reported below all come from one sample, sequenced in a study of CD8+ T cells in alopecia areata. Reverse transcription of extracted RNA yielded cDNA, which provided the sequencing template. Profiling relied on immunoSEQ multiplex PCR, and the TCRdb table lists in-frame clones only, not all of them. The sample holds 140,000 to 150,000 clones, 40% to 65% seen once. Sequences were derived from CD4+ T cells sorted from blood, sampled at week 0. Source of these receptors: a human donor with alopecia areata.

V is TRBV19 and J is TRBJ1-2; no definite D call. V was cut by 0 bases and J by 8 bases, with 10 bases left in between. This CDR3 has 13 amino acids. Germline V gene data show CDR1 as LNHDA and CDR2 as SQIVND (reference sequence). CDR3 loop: CASSIERLGGYTF. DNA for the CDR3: TGTGCCAGTAGTATAGAAAGGCTCGGCGGCTACACCTTC.

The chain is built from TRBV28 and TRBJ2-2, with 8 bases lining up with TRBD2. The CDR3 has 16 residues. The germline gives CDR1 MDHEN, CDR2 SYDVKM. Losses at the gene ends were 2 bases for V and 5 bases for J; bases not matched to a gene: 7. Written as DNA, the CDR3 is TGTGCCAGCAGTTTACTCGGGAGGGCCGGAACCGGGGAGCTGTTTTTT. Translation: CASSLLGRAGTGELFF.

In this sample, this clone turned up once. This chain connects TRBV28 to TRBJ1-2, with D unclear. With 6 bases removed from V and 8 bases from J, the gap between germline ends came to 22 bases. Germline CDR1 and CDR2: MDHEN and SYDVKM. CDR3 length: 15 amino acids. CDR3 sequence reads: CASSTSLILAGGYTF. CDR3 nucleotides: TGTGCCAGCAGCACATCTTTGATTTTAGCGGGGGGCTACACCTTC.

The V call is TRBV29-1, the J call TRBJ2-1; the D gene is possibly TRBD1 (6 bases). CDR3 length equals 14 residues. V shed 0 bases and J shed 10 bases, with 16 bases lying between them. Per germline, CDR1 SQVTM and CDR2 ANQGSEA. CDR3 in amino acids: CSVEDLAPRGEQFF. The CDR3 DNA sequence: TGCAGCGTTGAAGATCTAGCCCCTAGGGGGGAGCAGTTCTTC.

This chain's CDR3 is CASSLEGRARETQYF. As DNA, the CDR3 is TGCGCCAGCAGCTTGGAGGGACGCGCGCGGGAGACCCAGTACTTC. The V gene is TRBV5-1, the J gene TRBJ2-5; D is possibly TRBD1 or TRBD2 (5 bases each). Germline V gives CDR1 SGHRS, CDR2 YFSETQ. There are 15 residues in the CDR3. Trimming removed 0 bases at V and 5 bases at J, with 14 bases between.

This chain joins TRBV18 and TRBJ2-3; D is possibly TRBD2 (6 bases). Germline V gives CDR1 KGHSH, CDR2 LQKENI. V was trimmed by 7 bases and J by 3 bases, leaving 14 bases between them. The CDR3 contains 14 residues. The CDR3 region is CASCLSGVTDTQYF. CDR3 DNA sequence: TGTGCCAGCTGCCTCTCGGGAGTTACAGATACGCAGTATTTT.

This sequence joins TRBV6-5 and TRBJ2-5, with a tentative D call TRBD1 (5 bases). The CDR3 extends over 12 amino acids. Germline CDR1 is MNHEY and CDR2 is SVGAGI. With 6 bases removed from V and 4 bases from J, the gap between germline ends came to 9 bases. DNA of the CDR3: TGTGCCAGCAGGCAGGGTGGAGAGACCCAGTACTTC. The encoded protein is CASRQGGETQYF.

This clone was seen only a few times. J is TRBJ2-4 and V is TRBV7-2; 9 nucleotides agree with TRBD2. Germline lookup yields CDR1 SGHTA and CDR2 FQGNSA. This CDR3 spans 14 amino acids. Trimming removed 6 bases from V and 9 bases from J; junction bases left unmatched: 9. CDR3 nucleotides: TGTGCCAGCAGGGGTGGTAGCGGGAGAGGCATTCAGTACTTC. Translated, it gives CASRGGSGRGIQYF.

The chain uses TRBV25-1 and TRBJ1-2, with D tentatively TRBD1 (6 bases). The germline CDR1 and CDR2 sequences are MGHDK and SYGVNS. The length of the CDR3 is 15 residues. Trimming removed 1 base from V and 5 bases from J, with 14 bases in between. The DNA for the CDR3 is TGTGCCAGCAGTGAATCTGGGGGCCGCCATTATGGCTACACCTTC. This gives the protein CASSESGGRHYGYTF.

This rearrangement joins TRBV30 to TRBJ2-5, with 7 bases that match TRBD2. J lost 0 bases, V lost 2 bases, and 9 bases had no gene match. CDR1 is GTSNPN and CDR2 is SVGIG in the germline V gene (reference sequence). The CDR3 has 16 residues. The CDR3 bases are TGTGCCTGGAGTTTCCCTGACGGGGGGTACCAAGAGACCCAGTACTTC. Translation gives CAWSFPDGGYQETQYF.

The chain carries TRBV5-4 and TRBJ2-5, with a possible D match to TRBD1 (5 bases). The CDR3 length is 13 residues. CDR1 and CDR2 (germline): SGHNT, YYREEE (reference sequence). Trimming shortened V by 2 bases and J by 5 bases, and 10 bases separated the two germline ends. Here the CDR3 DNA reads TGTGCCAGCAGCTTCCCCAGGGCTGAGACCCAGTACTTC. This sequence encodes CASSFPRAETQYF.

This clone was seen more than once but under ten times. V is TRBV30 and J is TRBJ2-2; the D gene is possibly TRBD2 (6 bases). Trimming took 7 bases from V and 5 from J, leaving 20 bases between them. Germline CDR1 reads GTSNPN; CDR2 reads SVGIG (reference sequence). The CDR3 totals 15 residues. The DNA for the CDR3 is TGTGCCTCCCCCCCCAGCGCCCGGGAGACCGGGGAGCTGTTTTTT. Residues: CASPPSARETGELFF.

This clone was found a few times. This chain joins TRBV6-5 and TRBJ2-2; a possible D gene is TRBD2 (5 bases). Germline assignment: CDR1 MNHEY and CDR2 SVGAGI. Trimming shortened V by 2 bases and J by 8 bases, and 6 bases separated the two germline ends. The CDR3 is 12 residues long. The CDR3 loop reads CASSYRGGELFF. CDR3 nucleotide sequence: TGTGCCAGCAGTTACCGGGGAGGGGAGCTGTTTTTT.

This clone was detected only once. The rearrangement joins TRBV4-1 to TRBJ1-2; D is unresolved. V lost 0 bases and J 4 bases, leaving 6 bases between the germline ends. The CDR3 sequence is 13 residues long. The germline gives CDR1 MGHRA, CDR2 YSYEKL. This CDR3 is CASSQDRSYGYTF. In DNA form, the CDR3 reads TGCGCCAGCAGCCAAGATCGGAGCTATGGCTACACCTTC.

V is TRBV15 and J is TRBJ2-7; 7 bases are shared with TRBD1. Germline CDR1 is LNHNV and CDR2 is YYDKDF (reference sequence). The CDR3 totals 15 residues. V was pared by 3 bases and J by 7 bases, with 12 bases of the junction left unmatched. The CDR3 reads CATSSQTTGVREQYF. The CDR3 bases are TGTGCCACCAGCAGCCAAACCACAGGGGTGAGAGAGCAGTACTTC.

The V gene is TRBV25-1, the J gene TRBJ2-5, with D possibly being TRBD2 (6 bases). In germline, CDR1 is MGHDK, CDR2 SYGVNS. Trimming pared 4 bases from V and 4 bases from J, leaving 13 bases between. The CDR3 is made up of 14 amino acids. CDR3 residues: CASSAGTLGETQYF. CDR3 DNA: TGTGCCAGCAGTGCGGGGACTCTCGGAGAGACCCAGTACTTC.

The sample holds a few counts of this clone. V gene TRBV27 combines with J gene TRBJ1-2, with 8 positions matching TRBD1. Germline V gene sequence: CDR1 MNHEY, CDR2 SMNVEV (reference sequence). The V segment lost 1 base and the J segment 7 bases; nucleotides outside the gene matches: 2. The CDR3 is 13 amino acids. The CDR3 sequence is CASSLLTGVGYTF. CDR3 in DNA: TGTGCCAGCAGTTTATTGACAGGGGTTGGCTACACCTTC.

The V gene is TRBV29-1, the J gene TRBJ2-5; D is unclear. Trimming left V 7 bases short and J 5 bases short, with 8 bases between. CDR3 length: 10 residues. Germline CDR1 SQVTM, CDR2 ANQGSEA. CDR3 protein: CSARRETQYF. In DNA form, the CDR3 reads TGCAGCGCCCGGCGGGAGACCCAGTACTTC.

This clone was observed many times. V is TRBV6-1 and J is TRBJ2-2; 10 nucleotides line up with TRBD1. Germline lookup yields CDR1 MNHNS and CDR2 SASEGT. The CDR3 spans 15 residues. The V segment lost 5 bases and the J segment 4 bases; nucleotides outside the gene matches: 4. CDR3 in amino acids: CASSRTGGVTGELFF. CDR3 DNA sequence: TGTGCCAGCAGTCGGACAGGGGGTGTCACCGGGGAGCTGTTTTTT.

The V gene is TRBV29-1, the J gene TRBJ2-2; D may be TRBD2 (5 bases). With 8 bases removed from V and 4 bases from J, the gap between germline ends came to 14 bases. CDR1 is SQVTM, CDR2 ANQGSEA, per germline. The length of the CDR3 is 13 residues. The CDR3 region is CSTQTSSTGELFF. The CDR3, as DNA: TGCAGCACACAAACTAGTAGCACCGGGGAGCTGTTTTTT.

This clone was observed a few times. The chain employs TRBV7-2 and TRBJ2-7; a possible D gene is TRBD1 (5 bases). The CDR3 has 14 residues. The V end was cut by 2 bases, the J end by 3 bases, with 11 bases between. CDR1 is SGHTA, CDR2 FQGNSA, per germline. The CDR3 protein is CASSLNPGRYEQYF. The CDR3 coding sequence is TGTGCCAGCAGCTTAAACCCAGGGCGCTACGAGCAGTACTTC.

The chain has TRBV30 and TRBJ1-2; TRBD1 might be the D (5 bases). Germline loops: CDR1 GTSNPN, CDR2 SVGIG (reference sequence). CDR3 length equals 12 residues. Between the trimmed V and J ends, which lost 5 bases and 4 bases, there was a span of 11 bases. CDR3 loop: CAWRGRSYGYTF. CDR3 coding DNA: TGTGCCTGGCGGGGGAGGAGCTATGGCTACACCTTC.

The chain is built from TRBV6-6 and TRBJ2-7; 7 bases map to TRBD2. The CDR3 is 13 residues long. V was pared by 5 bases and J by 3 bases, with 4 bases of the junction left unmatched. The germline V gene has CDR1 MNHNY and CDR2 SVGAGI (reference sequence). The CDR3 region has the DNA TGTGCCAGCAGTCAACAGCGGGACTACGAGCAGTACTTC. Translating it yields CASSQQRDYEQYF.

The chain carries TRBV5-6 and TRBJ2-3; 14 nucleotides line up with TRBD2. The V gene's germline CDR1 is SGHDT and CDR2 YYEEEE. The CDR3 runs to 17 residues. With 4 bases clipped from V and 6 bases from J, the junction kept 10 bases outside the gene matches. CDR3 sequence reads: CASSTPGLAGAMDTQYF. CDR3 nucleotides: TGTGCCAGCAGCACTCCGGGACTAGCGGGAGCTATGGATACGCAGTATTTT.

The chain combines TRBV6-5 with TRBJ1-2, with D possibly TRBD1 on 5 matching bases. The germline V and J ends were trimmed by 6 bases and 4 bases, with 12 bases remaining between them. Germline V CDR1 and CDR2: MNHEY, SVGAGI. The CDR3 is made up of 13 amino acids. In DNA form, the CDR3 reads TGTGCCAGCAGCAGGGAACTGGGCTATGGCTACACCTTC. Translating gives CASSRELGYGYTF.

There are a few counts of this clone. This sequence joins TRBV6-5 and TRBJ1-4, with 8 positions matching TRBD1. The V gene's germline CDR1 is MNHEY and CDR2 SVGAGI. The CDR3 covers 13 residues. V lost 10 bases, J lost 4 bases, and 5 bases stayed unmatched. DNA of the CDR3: TGTGCCACCCTGGACAGGGATAATGAAAAACTGTTTTTT. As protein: CATLDRDNEKLFF.

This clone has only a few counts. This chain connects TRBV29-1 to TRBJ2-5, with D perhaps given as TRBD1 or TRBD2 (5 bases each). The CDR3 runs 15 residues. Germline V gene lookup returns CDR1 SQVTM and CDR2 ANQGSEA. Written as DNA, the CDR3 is TGCACCATAGGCCCCTTGGGGGAGTACCAAGAGACCCAGTACTTC. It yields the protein CTIGPLGEYQETQYF. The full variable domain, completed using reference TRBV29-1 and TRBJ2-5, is SAVISQKPSRDICQRGTSLTIQCQVDSQVTMMFWYRQQPGQSLTLIATANQGSEATYESGFVIDKFPISRPNLTFSTLTVSNMSPEDSSIYLCTIGPLGEYQETQYFGPGTRLLVL.

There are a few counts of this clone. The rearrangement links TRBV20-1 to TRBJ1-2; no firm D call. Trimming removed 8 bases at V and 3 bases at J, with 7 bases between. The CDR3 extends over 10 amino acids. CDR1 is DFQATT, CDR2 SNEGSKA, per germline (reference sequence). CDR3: CSSGDYGYTF. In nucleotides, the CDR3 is TGCAGTAGTGGGGACTATGGCTACACCTTC.

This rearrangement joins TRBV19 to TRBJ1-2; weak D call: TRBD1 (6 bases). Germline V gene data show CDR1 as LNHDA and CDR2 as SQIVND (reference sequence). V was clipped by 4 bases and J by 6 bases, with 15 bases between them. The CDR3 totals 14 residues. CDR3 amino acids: CASSRKQGADGYTF. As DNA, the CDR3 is TGTGCCAGTAGTAGAAAACAGGGAGCGGATGGCTACACCTTC.

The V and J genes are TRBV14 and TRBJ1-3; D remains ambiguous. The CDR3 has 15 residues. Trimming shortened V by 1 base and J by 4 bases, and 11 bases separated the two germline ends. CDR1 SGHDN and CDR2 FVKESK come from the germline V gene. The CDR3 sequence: CASSQVTGKGNTIYF. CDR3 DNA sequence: TGTGCCAGCAGCCAAGTGACGGGGAAGGGAAACACCATATATTTT.

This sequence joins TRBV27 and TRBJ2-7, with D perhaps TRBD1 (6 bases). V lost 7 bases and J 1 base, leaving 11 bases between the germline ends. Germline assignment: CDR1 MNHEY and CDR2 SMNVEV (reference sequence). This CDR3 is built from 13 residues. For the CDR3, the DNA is TGTGCCAGCACCCAGGACAGTTCCTACGAGCAGTACTTC. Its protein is CASTQDSSYEQYF.

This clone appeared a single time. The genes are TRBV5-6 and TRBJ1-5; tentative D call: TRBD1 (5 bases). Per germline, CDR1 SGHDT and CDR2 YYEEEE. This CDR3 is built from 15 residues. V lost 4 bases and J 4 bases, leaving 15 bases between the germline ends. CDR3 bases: TGTGCCAGCAGCCGGGGCGGAAACATAAATCAGCCCCAGCATTTT. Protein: CASSRGGNINQPQHF.